This TCR beta chain was captured by sequencing in a study of cytomegalovirus exposure and HLA in healthy donors. Germline CDR1 MNHNY, CDR2 SVGAGI (reference sequence). Germline trimming cut 5 bases from V and 6 bases from J; bases unmatched to any gene: 11. The CDR3 contains 15 residues. Study-wide results and caveats: Researchers reported from a later analysis that most CMV-associated TCR beta chains appeared HLA-restricted. Under in vitro conditions, three CMV-associated chains were confirmed as specific for CMV antigens. Certain indistinguishable V segments, among them TRBV6-2 and TRBV6-3, were excluded.

This clone was detected only a few times. As yet, its antigen is unknown. A multiplex PCR was run with 60 Vbeta primers and 13 Jbeta primers. Authors' analysis steps: The count from a later analysis was about 80 million unique TCR beta chains, some 12 million of them shared. Assay: immunoSEQ multiplex PCR; the TCRdb copy retains only in-frame clones and omits some. That table is the source of V, J and clone size, and D and trimming were worked out from the DNA. The sample has 130,000 or so clones; around 8.5% are singletons. This chain links TRBV6-6 with TRBJ2-7; 9 bases agree with TRBD1. Sequencing used PBMCs. The receptor was derived from a man aged 35-49 years in good health and CMV-seronegative. This CDR3 reads CASSTPGQGRGEQYF. The CDR3 nucleotides read TGTGCCAGCAGTACTCCGGGACAGGGCAGAGGCGAGCAGTACTTC.